The 5 T cell receptor beta chains below all came from one sample that was sequenced in a study of CD8+ T cells in alopecia areata. cDNA serving as the sequencing template came from extracted, reverse transcribed RNA. Profiling relied on immunoSEQ multiplex PCR, and the TCRdb table lists in-frame clones only, not all of them. The profile shows 220,000 or so clones, around 62% of them singletons. Sequencing was performed on CD4+ T cells sorted from blood, taken at week 0. The receptors here all came from a human donor with alopecia areata.

The V gene is TRBV5-1, the J gene TRBJ2-1; weak D call: TRBD2 (5 bases). This CDR3 has 16 amino acids. The germline V gene has CDR1 SGHRS and CDR2 YFSETQ. V lost 6 bases, J lost 2 bases, and 18 bases lay in between. The DNA of the CDR3 is TGCGCCAGCACCGCCCTTTTAACGACTACCTACAATGAGCAGTTCTTC. It codes for CASTALLTTTYNEQFF. Combining the CDR3 with reference TRBV5-1 and TRBJ2-1 gives the whole variable domain KAGVTQTPRYLIKTRGQQVTLSCSPISGHRSVSWYQQTPGQGLQFLFEYFSETQRNKGNFPGRFSGRQFSNSRSEMNVSTLELGDSALYLCASTALLTTTYNEQFFGPGTRLTVL.

The chain has TRBV29-1 and TRBJ1-2, with D perhaps matching TRBD1 (5 bases). Germline lookup yields CDR1 SQVTM and CDR2 ANQGSEA. Trimming took off 7 bases at V and 2 bases at J, with 11 bases between the two ends. The CDR3 has 12 residues. DNA for the CDR3: TGCAGCGGCGGGGGGGAAAACTATGGCTACACCTTC. Protein product: CSGGGENYGYTF.

This clone was detected a few times. The chain joins TRBV30 to TRBJ1-2; no reliable D call. The length of the CDR3 is 13 residues. Germline loops: CDR1 GTSNPN, CDR2 SVGIG (reference sequence). V was shortened by 0 bases and J by 0 bases, with 5 bases between the two germline ends. The CDR3 region is CAWSVQSNYGYTF. The CDR3 DNA sequence: TGTGCCTGGAGTGTACAGTCTAACTATGGCTACACCTTC.

The chain joins TRBV7-9 to TRBJ1-2; TRBD1 aligns across 9 bases. The V gene's germline CDR1 is SEHNR and CDR2 FQNEAQ (reference sequence). This CDR3 spans 16 amino acids. V lost 5 bases to trimming and J lost 7 bases; unmatched junction nucleotides: 14. CDR3 in amino acids: CASSPPGQGIGSGYTF. CDR3 sequence (DNA): TGTGCCAGCAGCCCGCCAGGACAGGGGATAGGTTCTGGCTACACCTTC.

The chain is built from TRBV7-6 and TRBJ2-5; 9 positions match TRBD1. Germline CDR1 and CDR2: SGHVS and FNYEAQ. The length of the CDR3 is 13 residues. V lost 3 bases to trimming and J lost 5 bases; unmatched junction nucleotides: 1. The CDR3, as DNA: TGTGCCAGCAGCTTCGACAGGGGGGAGACCCAGTACTTC. It is translated as CASSFDRGETQYF. The full variable domain, in which reference TRBV7-6 and TRBJ2-5 provide the parts outside the CDR3, is GAGVSQSPRYKVTKRGQDVALRCDPISGHVSLYWYRQALGQGPEFLTYFNYEAQQDKSGLPNDRFSAERPEGSISTLTIQRTEQRDSAMYRCASSFDRGETQYFGPGTRLLVL.